Listed here is a single T cell receptor beta chain. The sample is drawn from a study of cytomegalovirus exposure and HLA in healthy donors. The wider study: A data release that came early held some 79 million unique TCRs from HLA-typed donors.

In the PCR, 60 Vbeta and 13 Jbeta primers were used. Libraries were prepared by immunoSEQ multiplex PCR; TCRdb keeps only in-frame clonotypes and omits some of them. The repertoire holds some 160,000 clones, with 70% to 85% as singletons. The source material was PBMCs. This TCR was sampled from a male donor in good health and CMV-seronegative.

The CDR3 spells CASSPPGGSYEQYF. The CDR3 DNA follows: TGTGCCAGCTCACCACCGGGAGGATCCTACGAGCAGTACTTC. The chain joins TRBV18 to TRBJ2-7, with D possibly TRBD2 on 6 matching bases. The V end lost 0 bases, the J end lost 1 base, and 7 bases lay between the germline ends. The CDR3 has 14 residues. Germline-derived CDR1 and CDR2 are KGHSH and LQKENI.